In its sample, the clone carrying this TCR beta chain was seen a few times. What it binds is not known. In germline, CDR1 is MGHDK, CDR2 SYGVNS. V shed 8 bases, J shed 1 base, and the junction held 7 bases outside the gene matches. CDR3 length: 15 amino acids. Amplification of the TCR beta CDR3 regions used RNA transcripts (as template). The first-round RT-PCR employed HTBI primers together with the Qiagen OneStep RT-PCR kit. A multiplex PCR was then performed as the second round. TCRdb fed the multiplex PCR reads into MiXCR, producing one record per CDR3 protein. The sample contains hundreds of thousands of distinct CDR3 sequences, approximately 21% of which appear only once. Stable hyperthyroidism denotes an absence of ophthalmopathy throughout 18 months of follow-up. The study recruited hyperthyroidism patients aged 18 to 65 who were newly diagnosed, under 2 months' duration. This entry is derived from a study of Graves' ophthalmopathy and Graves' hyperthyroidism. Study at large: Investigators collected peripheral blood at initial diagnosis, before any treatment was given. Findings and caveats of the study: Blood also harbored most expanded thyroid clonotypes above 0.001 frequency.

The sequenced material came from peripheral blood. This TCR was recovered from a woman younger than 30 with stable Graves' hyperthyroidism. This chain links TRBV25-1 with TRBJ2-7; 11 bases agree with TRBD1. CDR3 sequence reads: CASEPGQGGSYEQYF. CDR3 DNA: TGTGCCAGCGAACCGGGACAGGGGGGGTCCTACGAGCAGTACTTC.